This T cell receptor beta chain was profiled in a study of blood T cell repertoires in COVID-19. Overall study context: Samples taken during acute and convalescent COVID-19 were collected in the United States, Italy and Spain. In each case, the material was cDNA or gDNA derived from T cells, B-cell-depleted T cells, or PBMCs.

In the source study's methods: Estimation of nucleated cell counts was performed using reference gene primer amplification. Produced via immunoSEQ multiplex PCR; TCRdb's table is partial and in-frame only. The V and J calls and the clone size are those of that table, but D and trimming were determined from the DNA. The repertoire consists of some 52,000 clones, with 85% to 90% occurring once and the leading ten covering about 14%. The trim removed 4 bases at V and 5 bases at J, leaving 8 bases unmatched. Germline V gene lookup returns CDR1 MDHEN and CDR2 SYDVKM. This CDR3 region has 15 residues. This receptor was obtained from a man between 70 and 80 years old with acute or convalescent COVID-19. V usage is TRBV28 and J usage is TRBJ1-5, with 7 bases identical to TRBD1. The sample comprised peripheral blood. In DNA form, the CDR3 reads TGTGCCAGCAGTTCCCCGGGACAGACCTATCAGCCCCAGCATTTT. The encoded protein is CASSSPGQTYQPQHF.